A single sample is the source of the 7 T cell receptor beta chains below, sequenced in a study of T cell repertoires and HLA-DP antigens. Clones were sequenced by immunoSEQ multiplex PCR, and TCRdb holds only the in-frame ones, with some missing. The table has over 60,000 clones, over 75% seen once. These receptors lack a known antigen. Sequencing was performed on CD4+ T cells from PBMCs. The source of these receptors is a man between 60 and 75 years old in good health and CMV-seronegative.

The V call is TRBV7-8, the J call TRBJ2-3, with 8 nucleotides matching TRBD2. The CDR3 loop spans 17 amino acids. Germline-derived CDR1 and CDR2 are SGHVS and FQNEAQ. With 0 bases clipped from V and 0 bases from J, the junction kept 5 bases outside the gene matches. The CDR3: CASSLAKTSGSTDTQYF. As DNA, the CDR3 is TGTGCCAGCAGCTTAGCTAAAACTAGCGGTAGCACAGATACGCAGTATTTT.

In regard to this clone: The sample carries other DNA sequences with the same CDR3. DNA for the CDR3: TGTGCCAGCAGTTCGACGGAGTACGAGCAGTACTTC. Translation: CASSSTEYEQYF. The chain employs TRBV28 and TRBJ2-7; D unclear. The CDR3 consists of 12 residues. Germline V gene data show CDR1 as MDHEN and CDR2 as SYDVKM. With 4 bases removed from V and 4 bases from J, the gap between germline ends came to 8 bases.

The V call is TRBV7-2, the J call TRBJ2-4; D may match TRBD1 or TRBD2 (6 bases each). V lost 1 base and J 8 bases, leaving 12 bases between the germline ends. The length of the CDR3 is 14 residues. Germline loops: CDR1 SGHTA, CDR2 FQGNSA. CDR3 nucleotides: TGTGCCAGCAGCTTAGGCTTGGAGGGGGACATTCAGTACTTC. This sequence encodes CASSLGLEGDIQYF.

This clone has a handful of counts. The CDR3 DNA follows: TGTGCCAGCACCCACCCACCGGGGGAGACCCAGTACTTC. Translation gives CASTHPPGETQYF. The chain links TRBV6-6 to TRBJ2-5; possible D gene TRBD2, 5 bases. The CDR3 length is 13 residues. V was pared by 7 bases and J by 5 bases, with 14 bases between. The germline gives CDR1 MNHNY, CDR2 SVGAGI (reference sequence).

With regard to this clone: Within the sample, other DNA sequences also encode this same CDR3. The genes are TRBV20-1 and TRBJ2-1; D gene unclear. V was cut by 0 bases and J by 7 bases, with 1 base left in between. The CDR3 extends over 10 amino acids. Looked up from germline, CDR1 is DFQATT and CDR2 is SNEGSKA (reference sequence). CDR3 DNA sequence: TGCAGTGCTAGAGATAATGAGCAGTTCTTC. Translating gives CSARDNEQFF.

A remark on this clone: The sample carries other DNA sequences with the same CDR3. This rearrangement joins TRBV15 to TRBJ1-3; unclear D gene. V lost 0 bases and J lost 1, with 7 bases in between. The CDR3 is 15 residues long. The germline CDR1 and CDR2 sequences are LNHNV and YYDKDF (reference sequence). The CDR3 region is CATSRELGSGNTIYF. The CDR3 DNA follows: TGTGCCACCAGCAGAGAGTTAGGGTCTGGAAACACCATATATTTT. Drawing the rest from reference TRBV15 and TRBJ1-3, the complete variable domain is DAMVIQNPRYQVTQFGKPVTLSCSQTLNHNVMYWYQQKSSQAPKLLFHYYDKDFNNEADTPDNFQSRRPNTSFCFLDIRSPGLGDTAMYLCATSRELGSGNTIYFGEGSWLTVV.

The CDR3 loop reads CAGGAVNSNQPQHF. DNA for the CDR3: TGTGCCGGAGGGGCGGTAAATAGCAATCAGCCCCAGCATTTT. The chain recombines TRBV30 with TRBJ1-5; tentatively, D is TRBD1 (5 bases). V was shortened by 8 bases and J by 0 bases, with 14 bases between the two germline ends. The germline V gene has CDR1 GTSNPN and CDR2 SVGIG (reference sequence). This CDR3 comprises 14 residues.